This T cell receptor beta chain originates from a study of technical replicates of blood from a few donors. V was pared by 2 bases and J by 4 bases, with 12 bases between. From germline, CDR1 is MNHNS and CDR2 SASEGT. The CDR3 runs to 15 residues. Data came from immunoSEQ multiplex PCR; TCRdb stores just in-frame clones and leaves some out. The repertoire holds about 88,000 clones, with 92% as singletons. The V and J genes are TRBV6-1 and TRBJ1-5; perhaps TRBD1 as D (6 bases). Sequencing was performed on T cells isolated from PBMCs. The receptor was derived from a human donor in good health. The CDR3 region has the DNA TGTGCCAGCAGTGAATCAGGGGCCCCTAATCAGCCCCAGCATTTT. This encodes CASSESGAPNQPQHF.